The clone carrying this T cell receptor beta chain occurred a few times. This record comes from a study of T-cell reconstitution after alpha-beta-depleted transplantation in children. The V and J ends lost 0 bases and 0 bases respectively, with 16 bases between them. The CDR3 runs to 18 residues. Looked up from germline, CDR1 is LGHNA and CDR2 is YNFKEQ. Preparation of the TCRbeta library involved a method that used unique molecular identifiers. TCRdb redid the calling of the PCR reads with MiXCR, one entry per CDR3 protein. The sample consists of about 610,000 distinct CDR3 sequences, more than 9% of them appearing once.

The sequence was collected from a human donor who donated a stem cell graft to a child with acute myeloid leukemia. The chain couples TRBV4-2 to TRBJ2-3; D is perhaps TRBD2 (6 bases). The specimen was PBMCs from the stem cell graft donor, collected from the stem cell graft. The CDR3, as DNA: TGTGCCAGCAGCCAAGACCTTCGGGGCGGGACGAGCACAGATACGCAGTATTTT. Translating it yields CASSQDLRGGTSTDTQYF.